These 26 T cell receptor beta chains originate from one sample sequenced in a study of post-analysis software for immune sequencing data. Whole-study results and caveats: The five TRBV segments detected at higher frequency in patients than in controls included TRBV5-6, TRBV5-1 and TRBV20-1.

Unique molecular identifiers had been added to the TCR beta cDNA libraries. Each CDR3 protein gets one entry after TCRdb re-called the PCR reads with MiXCR. The sample shows roughly 800,000 distinct CDR3 sequences, around 53% of them seen only once. For these TCRs, the target antigens are not known. Sequenced input: blood. These receptors all come from a girl between 10 and 17 years old with multiple sclerosis.

V gene TRBV6-5 combines with J gene TRBJ2-7; D is uncertain. Trimming stripped 0 bases from V and 2 bases from J, with 11 bases between. CDR3 length equals 15 residues. Germline assignment: CDR1 MNHEY and CDR2 SVGAGI. CDR3 sequence reads: CASSYSSLPAYEQYF. The CDR3 coding sequence is TGTGCCAGCAGTTACTCTTCTCTTCCAGCCTACGAGCAGTACTTC.

This chain joins TRBV6-5 and TRBJ2-1; the match to TRBD2 covers 13 bases. Germline V gives CDR1 MNHEY, CDR2 SVGAGI. J lost 13 bases, V lost 5 bases, and 8 bases had no gene match. The CDR3 consists of 14 residues. CDR3 bases: TGTGCCAGCAGTCCGACCGGGACTAGCGGGGACCAGTTCTTC. Its translation: CASSPTGTSGDQFF.

The chain carries TRBV29-1 and TRBJ2-5, with D tentatively TRBD1 (5 bases). Germline assignment: CDR1 SQVTM and CDR2 ANQGSEA. V lost 4 bases, J lost 3 bases, and 15 bases lay in between. The CDR3 runs 14 residues. The CDR3 coding sequence is TGCAGCGTTGGAACAGGCCCAAGGGAAGAGACCCAGTACTTC. It yields the protein CSVGTGPREETQYF.

The V gene is TRBV18, the J gene TRBJ2-1, with TRBD2 as a possible D gene (6 bases). Germline assignment: CDR1 KGHSH and CDR2 LQKENI. The CDR3 has 15 amino acids. V lost 3 bases, J lost 2 bases, and 11 bases lay in between. CDR3: CASSPMGGAYNEQFF. As DNA, the CDR3 is TGTGCCAGCTCACCGATGGGCGGGGCCTACAATGAGCAGTTCTTC. The full variable domain, with the rest looked up from reference TRBV18 and TRBJ2-1, is NAGVMQNPRHLVRRRGQEARLRCSPMKGHSHVYWYRQLPEEGLKFMVYLQKENIIDESGMPKERFSAEFPKEGPSILRIQQVVRGDSAAYFCASSPMGGAYNEQFFGPGTRLTVL.

J is TRBJ2-1 and V is TRBV29-1; 13 nucleotides agree with TRBD2. Germline V gene sequence: CDR1 SQVTM, CDR2 ANQGSEA. The CDR3 runs to 16 residues. J was trimmed by 1 base and V by 7 bases; bases with no gene match: 7. The DNA for the CDR3 is TGCAGCGCGGGGGGGACTAGCGGGACATCCTACAATGAGCAGTTCTTC. Residues: CSAGGTSGTSYNEQFF.

There are a few counts of this clonotype. This chain links TRBV5-1 with TRBJ2-1; TRBD1 agrees at 8 bases. The V gene's germline CDR1 is SGHRS and CDR2 YFSETQ. Trimming at V came to 0 bases and at J to 7 bases, leaving 9 bases not matched to a gene. The CDR3 runs to 16 residues. The CDR3 is CASSLGSGQGANEQFF. For the CDR3, the DNA is TGCGCCAGCAGCTTGGGAAGCGGGCAGGGGGCAAATGAGCAGTTCTTC.

This clonotype has more than one count but fewer than ten. The gene calls are TRBV29-1 and TRBJ1-4, with D possibly being TRBD1 (6 bases). Germline lookup yields CDR1 SQVTM and CDR2 ANQGSEA. V was clipped by 0 bases and J by 8 bases, with 7 bases between them. CDR3 length: 12 residues. The CDR3 reads CSVEEGTEKLFF. The CDR3, as DNA: TGCAGCGTTGAAGAAGGGACAGAAAAACTGTTTTTT.

This clonotype was picked up many times. CDR3 region: CASQNTGELFF. CDR3 in DNA: TGTGCCAGCCAGAACACCGGGGAGCTGTTTTTT. The chain couples TRBV12-3 or TRBV12-4 to TRBJ2-2; D ambiguous. The CDR3 has 11 amino acids. The V and J ends lost 8 bases and 1 base respectively, with 2 bases between them.

The chain joins TRBV29-1 to TRBJ2-7; no firm D call. The end of the DNA is better explained by TRBJ2-5, so the J call may be wrong. The CDR3 is 13 amino acids. CDR1 is SQVTM and CDR2 is ANQGSEA in the germline V gene. The CDR3 loop reads CSVELGSGETQYF. The CDR3 bases are TGCAGCGTTGAGTTGGGGTCTGGCGAGACCCAGTACTTC.

The chain is built from TRBV6-6 and TRBJ2-5; 7 bases match TRBD1. Trimming cost V 0 bases and J 2 bases; bases outside gene matches: 6. From germline, CDR1 is MNHNY and CDR2 SVGAGI (reference sequence). This CDR3 is 16 amino acids long. The CDR3 is CASSYSRDREQETQYF. The CDR3 nucleotides read TGTGCCAGCAGTTACTCCCGAGACAGGGAACAAGAGACCCAGTACTTC.

This clonotype was observed a handful of times. The chain recombines TRBV7-9 with TRBJ1-5; a weak D match, TRBD1 (6 bases). Germline V gene lookup returns CDR1 SEHNR and CDR2 FQNEAQ (reference sequence). Deletions cut 5 bases from V and 3 bases from J, with 11 bases between. The CDR3 extends over 14 amino acids. The CDR3 DNA reads TGTGCCAGCAGCACGGACAGCTCCAATCAGCCCCAGCATTTT. Translating it yields CASSTDSSNQPQHF.

The rearrangement joins TRBV18 to TRBJ2-1; perhaps TRBD1 as D (7 bases). The ends were cut back, 3 bases at V and 7 bases at J, with 16 bases in the middle. The V gene's germline CDR1 is KGHSH and CDR2 LQKENI. The CDR3 totals 15 residues. CDR3 in amino acids: CASSPHEGAGNEQFF. The CDR3 DNA reads TGTGCCAGCTCACCCCATGAGGGGGCGGGGAATGAGCAGTTCTTC.

The chain combines TRBV7-8 with TRBJ1-2, with a weak D call TRBD1 (6 bases). The CDR3 loop spans 16 amino acids. Germline CDR1 SGHVS, CDR2 FQNEAQ. Trimming removed 5 bases from V and 4 bases from J, with 20 bases in between. DNA of the CDR3: TGTGCCAGCAGCGTAGTGGGCGGGGGGGCCTTCTATGGCTACACCTTC. This gives the protein CASSVVGGGAFYGYTF.

The gene calls are TRBV12-3 or TRBV12-4 and TRBJ2-1; 9 bases map to TRBD2. With 7 bases clipped from V and 1 base from J, the junction kept 8 bases outside the gene matches. This CDR3 region has 16 residues. CDR3 amino acids: CASTPTSGPSYNEQFF. In nucleotides, the CDR3 is TGTGCCAGCACCCCGACTAGCGGACCATCCTACAATGAGCAGTTCTTC.

V and J are TRBV12-3 or TRBV12-4 and TRBJ2-1; possibly TRBD1 for D (5 bases). This CDR3 is built from 15 residues. V was pared by 5 bases and J by 3 bases, with 14 bases between. The CDR3 sequence: CASSPSTDIYNEQFF. The CDR3 coding sequence is TGTGCCAGCAGTCCCTCAACGGACATCTACAATGAGCAGTTCTTC.

The chain is built from TRBV14 and TRBJ2-1; D gene unclear. The CDR3 has 13 amino acids. Trimming took off 0 bases at V and 9 bases at J, with 9 bases between the two ends. Germline values: CDR1 SGHDN, CDR2 FVKESK. Here the CDR3 reads CASSQDTWGEQFF. CDR3 sequence (DNA): TGTGCCAGCAGCCAAGACACCTGGGGTGAGCAGTTCTTC.

This clonotype was picked up one time. A far larger clone is just one base off, so this is likely a read error. The CDR3 nucleotides are TGTGCCAGCAGCTTATGCTACGAGCAGTACTTC. Protein: CASSLCYEQYF. The J gene is TRBJ2-7, the V gene TRBV5-6, with D unresolved. V was clipped by 2 bases and J by 3 bases, with 3 bases between them. Germline CDR1 and CDR2: SGHDT and YYEEEE. The CDR3 is 11 amino acids.

This sequence joins TRBV14 and TRBJ2-6; D gene unclear. Trimming cost V 3 bases and J 0 bases, with 9 bases left between them. The germline V gene has CDR1 SGHDN and CDR2 FVKESK. This CDR3 region has 16 residues. For the CDR3, the DNA is TGTGCCAGCAGCCAGAGAGCCCCCTCTGGGGCCAACGTCCTGACTTTC. Amino acids: CASSQRAPSGANVLTF. Full variable domain (missing parts from reference TRBV14 and TRBJ2-6): EAGVTQFPSHSVIEKGQTVTLRCDPISGHDNLYWYRRVMGKEIKFLLHFVKESKQDESGMPNNRFLAERTGGTYSTLKVQPAELEDSGVYFCASSQRAPSGANVLTFGAGSRLTVL.

This clonotype was observed a few times. The genes are TRBV7-9 and TRBJ2-7, with a tentative D call TRBD2 (6 bases). The V gene's germline CDR1 is SEHNR and CDR2 FQNEAQ (reference sequence). V lost 3 bases, J lost 4 bases, and 16 bases lay in between. This CDR3 has 15 residues. The CDR3 coding sequence is TGTGCCAGCAGCTTGGCTAGCGCCAGTTTGTACGAGCAGTACTTC. Translated: CASSLASASLYEQYF. The complete variable domain, with remaining parts taken from reference TRBV7-9 and TRBJ2-7, reads DTGVSQNPRHKITKRGQNVTFRCDPISEHNRLYWYRQTLGQGPEFLTYFQNEAQLEKSRLLSDRFSAERPKGSFSTLEIQRTEQGDSAMYLCASSLASASLYEQYFGPGTRLTVT.

The rearrangement joins TRBV20-1 to TRBJ2-1; D is undetermined. V lost 0 bases to trimming and J lost 6 bases, with 3 bases between them. The CDR3 spans 11 residues. The germline gives CDR1 DFQATT, CDR2 SNEGSKA (reference sequence). The CDR3 region is CSARDSNEQFF. DNA for the CDR3: TGCAGTGCTAGAGACAGCAATGAGCAGTTCTTC.

The J gene is TRBJ2-3, the V gene TRBV20-1, with 10 bases that match TRBD2. The length of the CDR3 is 14 residues. V lost 6 bases, J lost 1 base, and 4 bases stayed unmatched. The germline gives CDR1 DFQATT, CDR2 SNEGSKA (reference sequence). The CDR3 nucleotides are TGCAGTGCCCAAGGACTAGCGGGCACAGATACGCAGTATTTT. Residues: CSAQGLAGTDTQYF.

This clonotype was detected many times. The chain recombines TRBV6-4 with TRBJ2-1, with 7 bases fitting TRBD1. Trimming cost V 5 bases and J 9 bases; bases outside gene matches: 13. Germline V gene lookup returns CDR1 MRHNA and CDR2 SNTAGT. CDR3 length equals 15 residues. The CDR3 loop is CASSPFRDSLGEQFF. In nucleotides, the CDR3 is TGTGCCAGCAGTCCCTTCCGGGACAGCCTCGGTGAGCAGTTCTTC.

The chain is built from TRBV5-6 and TRBJ1-2, with a weak D call TRBD1 (5 bases). CDR1 and CDR2 (germline): SGHDT, YYEEEE. This CDR3 comprises 12 residues. The V gene lost 6 bases and the J gene lost 2 bases, with 8 bases spanning the gap. CDR3 amino acids: CASKQDNYGYTF. The CDR3 bases are TGTGCCAGCAAACAGGACAACTATGGCTACACCTTC. Drawing the rest from reference TRBV5-6 and TRBJ1-2, the complete variable domain is DAGVTQSPTHLIKTRGQQVTLRCSPKSGHDTVSWYQQALGQGPQFIFQYYEEEERQRGNFPDRFSGHQFPNYSSELNVNALLLGDSALYLCASKQDNYGYTFGSGTRLTVV.

This chain uses TRBV27 with TRBJ1-2; TRBD1 agrees at 10 bases. The ends lost 2 bases at V and 8 bases at J; junction bases unmatched: 8. The CDR3 totals 15 residues. CDR1 and CDR2 from the germline V gene are MNHEY and SMNVEV (reference sequence). CDR3 region: CASSLSGTGAPGYTF. The DNA for the CDR3 is TGTGCCAGCAGTTTAAGCGGGACAGGGGCGCCGGGCTACACCTTC.

The chain links TRBV7-3 to TRBJ2-1; 8 bases agree with TRBD2. CDR3 length equals 15 residues. The J segment lost 3 bases and the V segment lost 5 bases, leaving 6 bases of the junction unmatched. The germline gives CDR1 SGHTA, CDR2 FQGTGA. In DNA form, the CDR3 reads TGTGCCAGCAGCGCCGTAGGGACTAGCTACAATGAGCAGTTCTTC. Protein: CASSAVGTSYNEQFF.

The V call is TRBV28, the J call TRBJ2-3, with D hard to call. V lost 6 bases and J lost 5, with 6 bases in between. Germline CDR1 MDHEN, CDR2 SYDVKM. CDR3 length: 11 residues. The DNA for the CDR3 is TGTGCCAGCAGAAAAAGAGATACGCAGTATTTT. This gives the protein CASRKRDTQYF.